Shown below are 27 T cell receptor beta chains from a single sample sequenced in a study of T cells in Graves' hyperthyroidism and ophthalmopathy. Amplified TCR beta CDR3 regions derived from RNA transcripts. The study used the HTBI primer set for a first-round RT-PCR of the TCR CDR3. One entry per CDR3 protein results from TCRdb running MiXCR on the multiplex PCR reads. This table holds more than 500,000 distinct CDR3 sequences, 40% to 55% found once. Sequencing was performed on peripheral blood or thyroid tissue (not recorded which). These receptors were collected from an adult woman with Graves' disease, either hyperthyroidism or ophthalmopathy (not recorded which).

Points on this clonotype: A much larger clone differs by one base, so this may be a read error. The V call is TRBV5-1, the J call TRBJ2-7; tentatively, D is TRBD2 (5 bases). CDR1 and CDR2 (germline): SGHRS, YFSETQ. The CDR3 is made up of 13 amino acids. Trimming removed 6 bases from V and 6 bases from J, with 16 bases in between. The CDR3 nucleotides read TGCGCCAGCACCATTCCGGGGAATCGCGAGCAGTACTTC. Translating it yields CASTIPGNREQYF.

The chain employs TRBV15 and TRBJ1-3; 7 positions agree with TRBD1. Germline V gene data show CDR1 as LNHNV and CDR2 as YYDKDF (reference sequence). This CDR3 comprises 16 residues. The J segment lost 1 base and the V segment lost 4 bases, leaving 7 bases of the junction unmatched. CDR3 DNA: TGTGCCACCAGCAAACCTCAGGGGGTGTCTGGAAACACCATATATTTT. Translated: CATSKPQGVSGNTIYF.

This clonotype has more than one count but fewer than ten. This chain uses TRBV4-2 with TRBJ2-7, with D unresolved. The CDR3 runs 15 residues. Germline CDR1 LGHNA, CDR2 YNFKEQ. The V end was cut by 1 base, the J end by 5 bases, with 15 bases between. CDR3 loop: CASSQAIFPGDEQYF. CDR3 bases: TGTGCCAGCAGCCAAGCAATATTCCCCGGCGACGAGCAGTACTTC.

V is TRBV15 and J is TRBJ2-4, with 8 bases that match TRBD1. The CDR3 sequence is 16 residues long. V dropped 3 bases and J dropped 0; count of bases not matched to a gene: 4. Germline lookup yields CDR1 LNHNV and CDR2 YYDKDF (reference sequence). CDR3 region: CATSRRQGLAKNIQYF. The DNA for the CDR3 is TGTGCCACCAGCAGGAGACAGGGGCTAGCCAAAAACATTCAGTACTTC.

This clonotype has a handful of counts. CDR3: CSVRDRSYGYTF. The CDR3 DNA follows: TGCAGCGTTCGGGACAGGAGCTATGGCTACACCTTC. The chain carries TRBV29-1 and TRBJ1-2, with 8 bases aligning to TRBD1. V trimming: 5 bases; J trimming: 4 bases; junction bases outside the gene matches: 3. The CDR3 runs 12 residues. In germline, CDR1 is SQVTM, CDR2 ANQGSEA.

This clonotype was detected ten times or more. V is TRBV20-1 and J is TRBJ1-5; D is possibly TRBD1 (5 bases). CDR1 and CDR2 from the germline V gene are DFQATT and SNEGSKA (reference sequence). CDR3 length: 14 amino acids. V lost 4 bases and J 0 bases, leaving 10 bases between the germline ends. The CDR3 loop is CSAITGNSNQPQHF. CDR3 coding DNA: TGCAGTGCTATAACAGGAAATAGCAATCAGCCCCAGCATTTT.

The chain recombines TRBV7-6 with TRBJ1-1, with 7 nucleotides matching TRBD1. Germline loops: CDR1 SGHVS, CDR2 FNYEAQ. The junction had 15 bases not matched to a gene; V was cut back by 4 bases and J by 4 bases. The CDR3 sequence is 17 residues long. CDR3 DNA sequence: TGTGCCAGCAGCTACGACAGGGCGAGAGGTTGGAGCACTGAAGCTTTCTTT. Its protein is CASSYDRARGWSTEAFF. Drawing the rest from reference TRBV7-6 and TRBJ1-1, the complete variable domain is GAGVSQSPRYKVTKRGQDVALRCDPISGHVSLYWYRQALGQGPEFLTYFNYEAQQDKSGLPNDRFSAERPEGSISTLTIQRTEQRDSAMYRCASSYDRARGWSTEAFFGQGTRLTVV.

This clonotype has just a few counts. The chain combines TRBV28 with TRBJ2-7; D possibly uses TRBD1 or TRBD2 (5 bases each). The CDR3 consists of 15 residues. CDR1 and CDR2 (germline): MDHEN, SYDVKM. V was trimmed by 2 bases and J by 5 bases, leaving 16 bases between them. The CDR3 loop reads CASSLRRGVGDEQYF. The CDR3 bases are TGTGCCAGCAGTTTAAGAAGGGGAGTAGGCGACGAGCAGTACTTC.

This clonotype was counted ten times or more. The genes are TRBV6-5 and TRBJ1-6; maybe TRBD1 (6 bases). CDR3 size: 16 residues. V dropped 0 bases and J dropped 7 bases, with 13 bases sitting between them. Germline V gives CDR1 MNHEY, CDR2 SVGAGI. The CDR3 nucleotides read TGTGCCAGCAGTTACTCGGGCAGGGGTTGGAATTCACCCCTCCACTTT. Translated, it gives CASSYSGRGWNSPLHF.

The table lists this clonotype with many counts. CDR3 amino acids: CSARMGDRYGYTF. CDR3 nucleotide sequence: TGCAGTGCTAGAATGGGGGACCGCTATGGCTACACCTTC. This chain links TRBV20-1 with TRBJ1-2, with D perhaps matching TRBD1 (5 bases). V was shortened by 2 bases and J by 4 bases, with 11 bases between the two germline ends. This CDR3 contains 13 residues. Germline values: CDR1 DFQATT, CDR2 SNEGSKA (reference sequence).

This clonotype appeared a single time. The chain has TRBV20-1 and TRBJ1-1; D is ambiguous. The CDR3 runs 12 residues. Trimming left V 6 bases short and J 4 bases short, with 12 bases between. Germline V gene sequence: CDR1 DFQATT, CDR2 SNEGSKA (reference sequence). The CDR3 DNA sequence: TGCAGTGCCGAGTGGGCGCGCACTGAAGCTTTCTTT. Translation: CSAEWARTEAFF.

A word on this clonotype: One junction end disagrees with the germline gene, perhaps due to a read error. The V and J genes are TRBV14 and TRBJ1-3, with D uncertain. The CDR3 has 15 residues. Looked up from germline, CDR1 is SGHDN and CDR2 is FVKESK. The CDR3 bases are TGCGCCAGCAGCCAGGCCCCGAGTTCTGGAAACACCATATATTTT. It translates to CASSQAPSSGNTIYF.

The sample holds many counts of this clonotype. The CDR3 is CASSIEGRSGNTIYF. CDR3 in DNA: TGTGCCAGTAGTATAGAAGGCCGCTCTGGAAACACCATATATTTT. The rearrangement joins TRBV19 to TRBJ1-3; D is ambiguous. Germline values: CDR1 LNHDA, CDR2 SQIVND (reference sequence). CDR3 length: 15 residues. The V end lost 0 bases, the J end lost 0 bases, and 6 bases lay between the germline ends.

The sample holds many counts of this clonotype. This sequence joins TRBV20-1 and TRBJ1-2, with a weak D call TRBD1 (6 bases). In germline, CDR1 is DFQATT, CDR2 SNEGSKA (reference sequence). Trimming shortened V by 0 bases and J by 3 bases, and 17 bases separated the two germline ends. The length of the CDR3 is 16 residues. This chain's CDR3 is CSARDSDTGIDYGYTF. The CDR3 region has the DNA TGCAGTGCTAGAGATAGCGATACAGGGATAGACTATGGCTACACCTTC.

J is TRBJ2-5 and V is TRBV6-1; weak D call: TRBD2 (5 bases). The length of the CDR3 is 13 residues. Germline assignment: CDR1 MNHNS and CDR2 SASEGT. V was clipped by 8 bases and J by 2 bases, with 12 bases between them. This CDR3 is CASGRRVQETQYF. The CDR3 DNA reads TGTGCCAGCGGTAGGCGGGTACAAGAGACCCAGTACTTC.

This chain connects TRBV12-3 or TRBV12-4 to TRBJ2-3, with D possibly being TRBD2 (6 bases). The CDR3 totals 18 residues. The V gene lost 1 base and the J gene lost 0 bases, with 17 bases spanning the gap. Written as DNA, the CDR3 is TGTGCCAGCAGTTTAGGGGGAGGCGGCGGAATAAGCACAGATACGCAGTATTTT. Amino acid sequence: CASSLGGGGGISTDTQYF.

CDR3 sequence (DNA): TGTGCCAGCAGCCGTCCCACCGGGGCGGGGGCCAACGTCCTGACTTTC. It yields the protein CASSRPTGAGANVLTF. The V and J genes are TRBV7-2 and TRBJ2-6, with D perhaps assigned TRBD1 or TRBD2 (5 bases each). CDR3 length: 16 residues. The V end was cut by 5 bases, the J end by 4 bases, with 15 bases between. CDR1 SGHTA and CDR2 FQGNSA come from the germline V gene.

The V call is TRBV4-2, the J call TRBJ2-7, with D tentatively TRBD1 (6 bases). The germline gives CDR1 LGHNA, CDR2 YNFKEQ. The CDR3 spans 10 residues. DNA of the CDR3: TGTGAGGCAGGGGTTAACGAGCAGTACTTC. Translating gives CEAGVNEQYF.

This chain uses TRBV7-2 with TRBJ1-2, with D maybe TRBD1 (5 bases). Germline CDR1 and CDR2: SGHTA and FQGNSA. CDR3 length equals 16 residues. The V end lost 5 bases, the J end lost 0 bases, and 16 bases lay between the germline ends. Written as DNA, the CDR3 is TGTGCCAGCAGCACCTATAGGGGACCAGCTAACTATGGCTACACCTTC. Translated: CASSTYRGPANYGYTF.

This chain uses TRBV6-6 with TRBJ2-5, with D possibly matching TRBD1 (6 bases). The germline V gene has CDR1 MNHNY and CDR2 SVGAGI (reference sequence). V dropped 6 bases and J dropped 0 bases, with 17 bases sitting between them. The CDR3 runs to 16 residues. The CDR3 spells CASSPTQGGYQETQYF. The CDR3 DNA reads TGTGCCAGCAGCCCCACCCAAGGGGGATACCAAGAGACCCAGTACTTC.

This clonotype was recorded once. Written as DNA, the CDR3 is TGTGCCAGCAGCTTAGATGGGACAGGGTTTGCCGAGCAGTACTTC. The encoded protein is CASSLDGTGFAEQYF. V usage is TRBV7-9 and J usage is TRBJ2-7; 9 bases are a match to TRBD1. V gave up 1 base and J gave up 6 bases; unmatched junction bases: 7. CDR1 is SEHNR and CDR2 is FQNEAQ in the germline V gene (reference sequence). CDR3 length equals 15 residues.

To note about this clonotype: This CDR3 fails to terminate in the conserved phenylalanine or tryptophan, so it likely reflects a read error. The DNA is omitted, as the CDR3 cannot be located on it reliably, and the CDR3 follows TCRdb's listing. This sequence joins TRBV29-1 and TRBJ1-2; the D call of TRBD1 is as the table states it, not checked on the DNA. Counting both end residues, the CDR3 totals 11 amino acids. Germline CDR1 and CDR2: SQVTM and ANQGSEA. The chain's CDR3 is CSVDRLGTGLI.

The V and J genes are TRBV10-3 and TRBJ2-5; 7 bases are a match to TRBD1. CDR1 is ENHRY, CDR2 SYGVKD, per germline. The junction had 10 bases not matched to a gene; V was cut back by 4 bases and J by 5 bases. The CDR3 spans 15 residues. The DNA for the CDR3 is TGTGCCATCAGTGCCGGGACAGCTTACGGGGAGACCCAGTACTTC. This encodes CAISAGTAYGETQYF.

To note about this clonotype: Since a much larger clone is just one base distant, this may be a read error. This sequence joins TRBV6-6 and TRBJ2-5; D is ambiguous. The CDR3 runs 15 residues. The V gene's germline CDR1 is MNHNY and CDR2 SVGAGI (reference sequence). CDR3 loop: CAISYKATYQETQYF. As DNA, the CDR3 is TGTGCCATCAGTTACAAGGCGACCTACCAAGAGACCCAGTACTTC.

The rearrangement joins TRBV25-1 to TRBJ1-1, with TRBD1 matching 8 bases. From germline, CDR1 is MGHDK and CDR2 SYGVNS. Trimming took 5 bases from V and 1 from J; bases not matched to a gene: 3. The CDR3 sequence is 14 residues long. The CDR3 loop reads CASSTTGANTEAFF. The CDR3 nucleotides read TGTGCCAGCAGTACGACAGGGGCGAACACTGAAGCTTTCTTT.

This clonotype appeared many times. The CDR3 spells CASSPPRGGYGYTF. The CDR3 coding sequence is TGTGCCAGCAGCCCCCCCAGGGGCGGTTATGGCTACACCTTC. The rearrangement joins TRBV7-9 to TRBJ1-2; D is possibly TRBD1 (6 bases). V was pared by 5 bases and J by 5 bases, with 15 bases between. The CDR3 contains 14 residues. The germline V gene has CDR1 SEHNR and CDR2 FQNEAQ (reference sequence).

This clonotype occurred once. This chain uses TRBV11-2 with TRBJ2-6; weak D call: TRBD1 (5 bases). CDR1 and CDR2 (germline): SGHAT, FQNNGV. The length of the CDR3 is 17 residues. V was clipped by 3 bases and J by 3 bases, with 15 bases between them. This chain's CDR3 is CASSLIPGSIGANVLTF. The CDR3 nucleotides read TGTGCCAGCAGCTTGATACCAGGGTCAATTGGGGCCAACGTCCTGACTTTC.